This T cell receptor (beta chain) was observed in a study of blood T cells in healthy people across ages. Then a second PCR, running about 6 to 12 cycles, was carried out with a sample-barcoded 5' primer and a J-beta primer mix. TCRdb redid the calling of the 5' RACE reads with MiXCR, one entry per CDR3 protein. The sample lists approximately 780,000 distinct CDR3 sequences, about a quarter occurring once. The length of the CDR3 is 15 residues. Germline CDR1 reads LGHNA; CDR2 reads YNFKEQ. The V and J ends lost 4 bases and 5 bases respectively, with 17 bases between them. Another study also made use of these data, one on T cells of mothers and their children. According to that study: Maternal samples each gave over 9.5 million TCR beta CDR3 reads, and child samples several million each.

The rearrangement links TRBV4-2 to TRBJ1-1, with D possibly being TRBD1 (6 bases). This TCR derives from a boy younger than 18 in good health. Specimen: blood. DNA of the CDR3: TGTGCCAGCAGCCCCAACACAGGGAGAGGTACTGAAGCTTTCTTT. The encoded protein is CASSPNTGRGTEAFF.